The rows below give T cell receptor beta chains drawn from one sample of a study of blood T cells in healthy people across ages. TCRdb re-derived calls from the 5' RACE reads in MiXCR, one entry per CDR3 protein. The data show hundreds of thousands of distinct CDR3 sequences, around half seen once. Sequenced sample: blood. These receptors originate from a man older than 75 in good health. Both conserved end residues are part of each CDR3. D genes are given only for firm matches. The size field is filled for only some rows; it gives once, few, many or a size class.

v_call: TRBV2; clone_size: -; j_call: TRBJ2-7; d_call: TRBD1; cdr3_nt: TGTGCCGGCCGACAGGGGGCCACCTACGAGCAGTACTTC; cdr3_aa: CAGRQGATYEQYF
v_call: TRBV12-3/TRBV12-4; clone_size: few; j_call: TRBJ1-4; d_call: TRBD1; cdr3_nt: TGTGCCAGCAGTCCTCAGACAGGGATGAATGAAAAACTGTTTTTT; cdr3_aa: CASSPQTGMNEKLFF
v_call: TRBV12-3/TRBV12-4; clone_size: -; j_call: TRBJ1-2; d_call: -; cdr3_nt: TGTGCCAGCAGTTTCCGGGTAGCCTATGGCTACACCTTC; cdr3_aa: CASSFRVAYGYTF
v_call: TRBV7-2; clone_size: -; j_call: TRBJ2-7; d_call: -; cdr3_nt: TGTGCCAGCAGCTTAGAACTAGACCTTTACGAGCAGTACTTC; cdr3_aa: CASSLELDLYEQYF
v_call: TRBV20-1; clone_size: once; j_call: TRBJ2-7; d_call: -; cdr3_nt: TGCAGTGCTAGTAGCAGGGGCTTTCGCTACGAGCAGTACTTC; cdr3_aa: CSASSRGFRYEQYF
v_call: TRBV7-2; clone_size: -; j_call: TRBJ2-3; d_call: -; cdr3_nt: TGTGCCAGCAGCTTAGATCCAGGGCGCACAGATACGCAGTATTTT; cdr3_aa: CASSLDPGRTDTQYF
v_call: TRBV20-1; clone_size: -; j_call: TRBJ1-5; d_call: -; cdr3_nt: TGCAGTGTTAGAGGGCCTGGCAATCAGCCCCAGCATTTT; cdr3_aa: CSVRGPGNQPQHF
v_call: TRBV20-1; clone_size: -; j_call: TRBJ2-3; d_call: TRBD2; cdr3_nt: TGCAGTGCTGCCCCACAACTAGCGGCCTTCACAGATACGCAGTATTTT; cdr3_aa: CSAAPQLAAFTDTQYF
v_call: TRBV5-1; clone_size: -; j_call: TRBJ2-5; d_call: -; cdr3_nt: TGCGCCAGCAGCCCGGAGCCCGGGGAAGAGACCCAGTACTTC; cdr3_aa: CASSPEPGEETQYF
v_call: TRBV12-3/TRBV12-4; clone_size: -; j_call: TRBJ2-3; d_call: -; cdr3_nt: TGTGCCAGCGCCCCTTTAGGGGGACCCACAGATACGCAGTATTTT; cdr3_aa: CASAPLGGPTDTQYF
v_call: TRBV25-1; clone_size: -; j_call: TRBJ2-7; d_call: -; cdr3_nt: TGTGCCAGCAAGGGGCCTAGCGATAAGTACGAGCAGTACTTC; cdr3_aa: CASKGPSDKYEQYF
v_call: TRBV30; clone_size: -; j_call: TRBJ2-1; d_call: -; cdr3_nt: TGTGCCTGGAGTTGGGAGAATGAGCAGTTCTTC; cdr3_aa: CAWSWENEQFF
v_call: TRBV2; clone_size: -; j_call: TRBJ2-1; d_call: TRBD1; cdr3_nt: TGTGCCAGCAGGACACAGGGGATGAGAATCAATGAGCAGTTCTTC; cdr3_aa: CASRTQGMRINEQFF
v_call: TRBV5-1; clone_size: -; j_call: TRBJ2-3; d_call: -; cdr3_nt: TGCGCCAGCAGTCCCGGGACATTTAGCACAGATACGCAGTATTTT; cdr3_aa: CASSPGTFSTDTQYF
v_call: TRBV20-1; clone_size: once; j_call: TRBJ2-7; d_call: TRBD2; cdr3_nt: TGCAGTGCTAGAGTCCGTCGAGCGGGAGGTTACGAGCAGTACTTC; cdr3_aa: CSARVRRAGGYEQYF
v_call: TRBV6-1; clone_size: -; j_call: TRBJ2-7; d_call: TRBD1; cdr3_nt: TGTGCCAGCAGCGGTCAGGGGGCGCGCAGCTCCGAGCAGTACTTC; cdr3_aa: CASSGQGARSSEQYF
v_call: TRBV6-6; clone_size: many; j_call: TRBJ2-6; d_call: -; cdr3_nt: TGTGCCAGCAGTTACCCAGACGCCGCCGGGGCCAACGTCCTGACTTTC; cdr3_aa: CASSYPDAAGANVLTF
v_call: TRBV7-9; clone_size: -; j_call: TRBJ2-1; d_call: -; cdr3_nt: TGTGCCAGCAGCTTGGACTCGTCAAAGCAGTTCTTC; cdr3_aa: CASSLDSSKQFF
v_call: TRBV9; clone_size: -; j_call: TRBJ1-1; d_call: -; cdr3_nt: TGTGCCAGCAGCGCCTTCCAGACAAGGGACACTGAAGCTTTCTTT; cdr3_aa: CASSAFQTRDTEAFF
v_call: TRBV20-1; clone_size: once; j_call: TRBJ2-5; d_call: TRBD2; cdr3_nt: TGCAGTGCTAGTAGGCCTAGCGGGGGGGCGTTGAATGAGCAGTACTTC; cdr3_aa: CSASRPSGGALNEQYF
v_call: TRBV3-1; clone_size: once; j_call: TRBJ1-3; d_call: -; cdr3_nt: TGTGCCAGCAGCCACACTTGGGGGGCCTACTCTGGAAACACCATATATTTT; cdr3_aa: CASSHTWGAYSGNTIYF
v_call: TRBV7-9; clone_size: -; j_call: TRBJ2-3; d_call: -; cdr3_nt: TGTGCCAGCAGCTATAGAACCGGGACTGGAGGCACAGATACGCAGTATTTT; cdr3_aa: CASSYRTGTGGTDTQYF
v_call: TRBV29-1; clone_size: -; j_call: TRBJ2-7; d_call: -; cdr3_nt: TGCAGCGTTAACAGCTTAGGTGACGAGCAGTACTTC; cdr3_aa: CSVNSLGDEQYF
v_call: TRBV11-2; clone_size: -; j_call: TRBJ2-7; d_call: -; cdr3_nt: TGTGCCAGCAGCTTACCTTCAACCAACAGGGCAAGGAGCCGCTCCTACAATGAGCAGTACTTC; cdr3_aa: CASSLPSTNRARSRSYNEQYF
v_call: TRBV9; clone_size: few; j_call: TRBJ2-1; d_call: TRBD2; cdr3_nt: TGTGCCAGCAGCGTAGGACTAGCGGGGGCCAATGAGCAGTTCTTC; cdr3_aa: CASSVGLAGANEQFF
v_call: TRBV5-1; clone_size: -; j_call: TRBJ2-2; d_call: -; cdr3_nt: TGCGCCAGCAGCTTCAGGCAGGGTGACACCGGGGAGCTGTTTTTT; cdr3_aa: CASSFRQGDTGELFF
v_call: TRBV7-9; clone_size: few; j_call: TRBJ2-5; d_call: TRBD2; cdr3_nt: TGTGCCAGCAGCTTGGAGTCTAGCGGGAAAGAGACCCAGTACTTC; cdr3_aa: CASSLESSGKETQYF
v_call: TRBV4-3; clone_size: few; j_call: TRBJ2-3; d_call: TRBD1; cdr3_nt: TGCGCCAGCAGCCAAACGGGAGGGACAGGGGGCTTCACAGATACGCAGTATTTT; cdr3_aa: CASSQTGGTGGFTDTQYF
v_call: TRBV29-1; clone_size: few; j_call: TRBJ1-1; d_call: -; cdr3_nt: TGCAGCGTTGAGGCGGGGGGGTATGGCACTGAAGCTTTCTTT; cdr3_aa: CSVEAGGYGTEAFF
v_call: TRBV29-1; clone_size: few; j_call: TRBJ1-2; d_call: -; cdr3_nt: TGCAGCGCCTGGGGATGGGCGGGGCCCGGCTACACCTTC; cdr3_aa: CSAWGWAGPGYTF
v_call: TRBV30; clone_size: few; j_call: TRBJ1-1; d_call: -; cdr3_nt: TGTGCCTGGAAACCAACCCGCGCCACTGAAGCTTTCTTT; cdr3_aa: CAWKPTRATEAFF
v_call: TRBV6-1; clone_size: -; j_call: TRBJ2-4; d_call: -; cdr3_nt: TGTGCCAGCAGTGAATCTCGGAAGGAGCAGTACTTC; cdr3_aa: CASSESRKEQYF
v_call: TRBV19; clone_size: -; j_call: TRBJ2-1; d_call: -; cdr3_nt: TGTGCCAGTATCAATCTTGTTCCCGTAATGACTAGTTACTTGTGTCGGGATGAGCAGTTCTTC; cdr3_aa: CASINLVPVMTSYLCRDEQFF
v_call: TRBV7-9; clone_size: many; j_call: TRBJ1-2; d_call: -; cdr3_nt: TGTGCCAGCAGCTTCGGGGAAACAGGCGGCTACACCTTC; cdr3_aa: CASSFGETGGYTF
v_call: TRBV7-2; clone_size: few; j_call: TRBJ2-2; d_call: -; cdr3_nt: TGTGCCAGCAGCCCTCCGAACGGGTTGAACACCGGGGAGCTGTTTTTT; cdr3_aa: CASSPPNGLNTGELFF
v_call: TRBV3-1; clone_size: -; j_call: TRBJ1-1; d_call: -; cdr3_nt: TGTGCCAGCAGGCCTACAAGTTCTAAAGCTTTCTTT; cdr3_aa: CASRPTSSKAFF
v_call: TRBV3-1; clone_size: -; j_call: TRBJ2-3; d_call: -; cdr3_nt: TGTGCCAGCAGCCAAGATCCCGCGGGCCATAGGGGCGATACGCAGTATTTT; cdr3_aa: CASSQDPAGHRGDTQYF
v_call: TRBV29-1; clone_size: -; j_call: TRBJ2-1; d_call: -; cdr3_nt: TGCAGCTCCCACGGGGGAAGCTCCTACAATGAGCAGTTCTTC; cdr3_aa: CSSHGGSSYNEQFF
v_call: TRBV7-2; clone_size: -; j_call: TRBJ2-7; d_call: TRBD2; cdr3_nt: TGTGCCAGCAGCTGGGGACTAGCGGATTCCTACGAGCAGTACTTC; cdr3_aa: CASSWGLADSYEQYF
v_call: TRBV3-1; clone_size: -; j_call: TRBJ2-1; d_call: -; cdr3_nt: TGTGCCAGCAGACCCTACGGGGAAGAAAATGAGCAGTTCTTC; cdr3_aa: CASRPYGEENEQFF
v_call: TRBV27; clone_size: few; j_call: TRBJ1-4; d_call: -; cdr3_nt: TGTGCCAGCAGTTTCGCAGGGGCTCTTGGTGAAAAACTGTTTTTT; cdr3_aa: CASSFAGALGEKLFF
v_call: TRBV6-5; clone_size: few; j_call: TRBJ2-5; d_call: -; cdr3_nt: TGTGCCAGCAGTTTCGAGAGGGGGACACGCGGAGGGGTAGAGACCCAGTACTTC; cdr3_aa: CASSFERGTRGGVETQYF
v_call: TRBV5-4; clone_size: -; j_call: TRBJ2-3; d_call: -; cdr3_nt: TGTGCCAGCAGCTCCCAGGGGATTAGCACAGATACGCAGTATTTT; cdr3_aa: CASSSQGISTDTQYF
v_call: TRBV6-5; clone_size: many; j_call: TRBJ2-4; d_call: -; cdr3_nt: TGTGCCAGCAGTCCACAGGGTTTAGACATTCAGTACTTC; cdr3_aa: CASSPQGLDIQYF
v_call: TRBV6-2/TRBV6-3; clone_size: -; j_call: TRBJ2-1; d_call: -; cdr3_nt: TGTGCCAGCAGTTACTCGTGGGAGCAGTTCTTC; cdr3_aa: CASSYSWEQFF
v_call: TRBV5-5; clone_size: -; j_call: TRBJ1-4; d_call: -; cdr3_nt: TGTGCCAGCAGCTTCAACCCAGAAAGTGAAAAACTGTTTTTT; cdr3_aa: CASSFNPESEKLFF
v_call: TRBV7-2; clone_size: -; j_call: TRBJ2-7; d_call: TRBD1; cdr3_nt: TGTGCCAGCAGCTTAGCGGGGCGGACAGGGGCTTCCTACGAGCAGTACTTC; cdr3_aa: CASSLAGRTGASYEQYF
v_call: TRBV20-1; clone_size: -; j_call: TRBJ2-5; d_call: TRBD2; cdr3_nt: TGCAGTGCCCCAAGACTAGCGGGGGCCCAAGAGACCCAGTACTTC; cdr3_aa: CSAPRLAGAQETQYF
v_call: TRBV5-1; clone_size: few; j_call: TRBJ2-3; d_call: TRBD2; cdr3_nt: TGCGCCAGCAGCCCTAGGACTAGCGGGGGCCTCACAGATACGCAGTATTTT; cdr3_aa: CASSPRTSGGLTDTQYF
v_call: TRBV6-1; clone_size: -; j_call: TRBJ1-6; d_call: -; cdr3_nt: TGTGCCAGCAGTGAAACGCAGGGCTCTAATTCACCCCTCCACTTT; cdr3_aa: CASSETQGSNSPLHF
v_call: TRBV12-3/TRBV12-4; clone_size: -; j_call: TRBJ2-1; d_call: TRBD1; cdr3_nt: TGTGCCAGCAGTCCGCAGACAGGGGGCAAGAATGAGCAGTTCTTC; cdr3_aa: CASSPQTGGKNEQFF